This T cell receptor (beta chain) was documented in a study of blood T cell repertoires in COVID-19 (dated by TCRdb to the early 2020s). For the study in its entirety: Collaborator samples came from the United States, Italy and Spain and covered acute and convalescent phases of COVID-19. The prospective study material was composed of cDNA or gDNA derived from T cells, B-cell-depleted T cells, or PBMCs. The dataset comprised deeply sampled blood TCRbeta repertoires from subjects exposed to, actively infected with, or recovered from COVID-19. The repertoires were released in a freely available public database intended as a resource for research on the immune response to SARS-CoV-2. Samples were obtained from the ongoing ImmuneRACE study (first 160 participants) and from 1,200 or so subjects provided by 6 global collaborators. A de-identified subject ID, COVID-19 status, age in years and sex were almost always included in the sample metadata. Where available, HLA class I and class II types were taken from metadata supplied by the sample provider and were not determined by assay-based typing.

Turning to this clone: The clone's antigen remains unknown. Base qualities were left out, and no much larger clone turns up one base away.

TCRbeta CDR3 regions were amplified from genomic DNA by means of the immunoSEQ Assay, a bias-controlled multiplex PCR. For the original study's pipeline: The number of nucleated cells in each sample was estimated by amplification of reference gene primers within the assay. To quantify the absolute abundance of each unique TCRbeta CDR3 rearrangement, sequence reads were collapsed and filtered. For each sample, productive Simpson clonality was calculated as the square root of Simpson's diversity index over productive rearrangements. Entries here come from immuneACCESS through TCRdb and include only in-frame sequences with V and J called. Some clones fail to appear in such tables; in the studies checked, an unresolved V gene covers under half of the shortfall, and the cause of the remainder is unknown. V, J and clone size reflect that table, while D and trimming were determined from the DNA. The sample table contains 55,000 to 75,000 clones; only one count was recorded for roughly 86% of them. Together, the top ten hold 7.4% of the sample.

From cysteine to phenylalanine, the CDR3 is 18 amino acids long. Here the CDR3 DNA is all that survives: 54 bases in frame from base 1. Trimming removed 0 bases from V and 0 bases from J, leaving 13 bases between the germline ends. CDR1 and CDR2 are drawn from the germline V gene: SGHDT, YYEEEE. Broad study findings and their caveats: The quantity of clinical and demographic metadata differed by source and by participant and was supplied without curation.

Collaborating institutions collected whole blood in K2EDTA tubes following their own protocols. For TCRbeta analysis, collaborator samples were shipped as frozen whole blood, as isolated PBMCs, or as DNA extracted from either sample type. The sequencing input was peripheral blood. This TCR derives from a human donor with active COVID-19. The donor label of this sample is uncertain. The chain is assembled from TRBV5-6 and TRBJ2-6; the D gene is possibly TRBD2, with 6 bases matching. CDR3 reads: CASSLGAGHFSGANVLTF. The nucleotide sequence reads TGTGCCAGCAGCTTGGGGGCGGGGCACTTCTCTGGGGCCAACGTCCTGACTTTC.